Below, one TCR beta chain is given with its context. Its specificity is not known. This table comes from immunoSEQ multiplex PCR, and its TCRdb copy is limited to in-frame clones, with some not included. The sample lists over 200,000 clones, roughly 88% occurring once. This CDR3 is 14 amino acids long. From germline, CDR1 is MNHEY and CDR2 SMNVEV (reference sequence). With 3 bases clipped from V and 1 base from J, the junction kept 3 bases outside the gene matches. This entry is derived from a study of cytomegalovirus exposure and HLA in healthy donors. Study-level background: The same platform used for the approximately 670 first-cohort repertoires was also used for the 100 to 150 validation repertoires, as a later analysis reported. Study-wide points: As was reported, the classifier diagnosed cytomegalovirus status with high specificity and sensitivity. The majority of TCR sequences were rare, yet some public TCRs appeared in many donors.

The rearrangement joins TRBV27 to TRBJ2-7; 7 nucleotides agree with TRBD1. This TCR derives from a woman in her late teens or twenties in good health and CMV-seronegative. The sequenced material came from PBMCs. The CDR3 sequence is CASSFLDRSYEQYF. In nucleotides, the CDR3 is TGTGCCAGCAGTTTCCTGGACAGGTCCTACGAGCAGTACTTC.